This TCR beta chain stems from a study of Ad26.COV2.S vaccination and SARS-CoV-2 variants. General study points: Vaccine and placebo recipients had comparable breadth of non-spike TCRs. Estimates derived from TCR breadth and depth analyses may have underestimated total T cell responses.

The data were produced by immunoSEQ multiplex PCR, yet TCRdb's version contains in-frame clones alone and is incomplete. The repertoire holds fewer than 900,000 clones, with more than 80% as singletons. Trimming removed 2 bases from V and 2 bases from J, with 10 bases in between. Per germline, CDR1 LGHDT and CDR2 YNNKEL (reference sequence). This CDR3 region has 14 residues. The table lists this clone with a few counts. Its antigen is not known. Sample treatment: around 19 received Ad26.COV2.S at low or high dose, single or two shots; about 5 received placebo; per-sample allocation not given. Sampling was done on day 63 after the first vaccine or placebo injection. An Ad26 vector that expressed Wuhan-strain SARS-CoV-2 spike constituted the vaccine.

The sequence came from a person between 18 and 60 years old who received the Ad26.COV2.S COVID-19 vaccine or a placebo. The rearrangement links TRBV3-1 (or the pseudogene TRBV3-2) to TRBJ2-7, with D perhaps matching TRBD2 (5 bases). The sample was peripheral blood, taken in a trial of Ad26.COV2.S vaccine versus placebo. The CDR3 DNA reads TGTGCCAGCAGCCAAACCGGCGGGCCCTACGAGCAGTACTTC. Its protein is CASSQTGGPYEQYF.